Listed below are T cell receptor beta chains from one sample, sequenced in a study of T cells in localized non-small cell lung cancer. Sequencing used immunoSEQ multiplex PCR; TCRdb keeps in-frame clones, though not all of them. The sample consists of 6,000 or so clones, over 80% of them appearing once. The sample in question was peripheral blood, obtained before any cancer treatment. The receptor set was obtained from a male donor older than 55 with stage I lung adenocarcinoma. Each CDR3 is given with its conserved first and last residue. Fields, in order: D gene, clone size, J gene, V gene, CDR3 DNA, CDR3 protein. D genes are given only for firm matches. Clone size is stated in some rows and not others, as once, few, many or a class when expanded.

d_gene: .; abundance: hyperexpanded; j_gene: TRBJ2-3; v_gene: TRBV6-1; CDR3nt: TGTGCCAGCAGTGAAGTTTCCAATACGCAGTATTTT; CDR3aa: CASSEVSNTQYF
d_gene: TRBD1; abundance: .; j_gene: TRBJ1-5; v_gene: TRBV5-6; CDR3nt: TGTGCCAGCAGCCCAAATAGGGGACAGGGAGACCAGCCCCAGCATTTT; CDR3aa: CASSPNRGQGDQPQHF
d_gene: .; abundance: .; j_gene: TRBJ2-2; v_gene: TRBV4-1; CDR3nt: TGTTCGGGTGGGCGGGGAAACACCGGGGAGCTGTTTTTT; CDR3aa: CSGGRGNTGELFF
d_gene: .; abundance: .; j_gene: TRBJ2-2; v_gene: TRBV25-1; CDR3nt: TGTGCCACCACGGGACTTTATACCGGGGAGCTGTTTTTT; CDR3aa: CATTGLYTGELFF
d_gene: .; abundance: .; j_gene: TRBJ1-1; v_gene: TRBV11-3; CDR3nt: TGTGCCAGCACCCCCCAAGGGGGCACTGAAGCTTTCTTT; CDR3aa: CASTPQGGTEAFF
d_gene: .; abundance: .; j_gene: TRBJ1-3; v_gene: TRBV30; CDR3nt: TGTGCCTGGAGTGTAGGTCAGCAACACTCTGGAAACACCATATATTTT; CDR3aa: CAWSVGQQHSGNTIYF
d_gene: .; abundance: once; j_gene: TRBJ2-7; v_gene: TRBV6-5; CDR3nt: TGTGCCAGCAGCCAAGATAGGGTGGGGGAGCAGTACTTC; CDR3aa: CASSQDRVGEQYF
d_gene: .; abundance: .; j_gene: TRBJ1-1; v_gene: TRBV5-1; CDR3nt: TGCGCCAGCAGCCCGGATGTGGGTACTGAAGCTTTCTTT; CDR3aa: CASSPDVGTEAFF
d_gene: .; abundance: few; j_gene: TRBJ2-2; v_gene: TRBV6-6; CDR3nt: TGTGCCAGCAGTTATTCGACTAGTCTCACCGGGGAGCTGTTTTTT; CDR3aa: CASSYSTSLTGELFF
d_gene: .; abundance: .; j_gene: TRBJ1-2; v_gene: TRBV6-1; CDR3nt: TGTGCCAGCAGTGAAGCGCCAGGGAGTCACTATGGCTACACCTTC; CDR3aa: CASSEAPGSHYGYTF
d_gene: TRBD2; abundance: .; j_gene: TRBJ2-3; v_gene: TRBV19; CDR3nt: TGTGCCAGTAGTTGGAATAGCGGGGTTAGCACAGATACGCAGTATTTT; CDR3aa: CASSWNSGVSTDTQYF
d_gene: .; abundance: .; j_gene: TRBJ1-1; v_gene: TRBV28; CDR3nt: TGTGCCAGCAGTTTTAACAGAGTGAACACTGAAGCTTTCTTT; CDR3aa: CASSFNRVNTEAFF
d_gene: TRBD2; abundance: .; j_gene: TRBJ2-1; v_gene: TRBV9; CDR3nt: TGTGCCAGCAGCTTCGGGACTAGCGACAATGAGCAGTTCTTC; CDR3aa: CASSFGTSDNEQFF
d_gene: .; abundance: once; j_gene: TRBJ1-5; v_gene: TRBV7-6; CDR3nt: TGTGCCAGCAGCTTAGCCGGGCAGCCCCAGCATTTT; CDR3aa: CASSLAGQPQHF
d_gene: .; abundance: .; j_gene: TRBJ2-1; v_gene: TRBV5-4; CDR3nt: TGTGCCAGCAGCCAGGGGGGAGCGGGGGTGGTCTACAATGAGCAGTTCTTC; CDR3aa: CASSQGGAGVVYNEQFF
d_gene: .; abundance: once; j_gene: TRBJ1-5; v_gene: TRBV5-5; CDR3nt: TGTGCCAGCAGCTTGGTGGGGGCAGGGCCGAATCAGCCCCAGCATTTT; CDR3aa: CASSLVGAGPNQPQHF
d_gene: TRBD2; abundance: .; j_gene: TRBJ2-1; v_gene: TRBV11-2; CDR3nt: TGTGCCAGCAGCTTATGGTCTTTCCGGAGTAGCGGGAGTAGATATGAGCAGTTCTTC; CDR3aa: CASSLWSFRSSGSRYEQFF
d_gene: .; abundance: .; j_gene: TRBJ1-4; v_gene: TRBV19; CDR3nt: TGTGCCAGTAGTACAAGTTCTGAAAAACTGTTTTTT; CDR3aa: CASSTSSEKLFF
d_gene: TRBD1; abundance: few; j_gene: TRBJ2-7; v_gene: TRBV4-2; CDR3nt: TGTGCCAGCAGCCAAGGACAGGGGGTCTCCTACGAGCAGTACTTC; CDR3aa: CASSQGQGVSYEQYF
d_gene: .; abundance: .; j_gene: TRBJ1-2; v_gene: TRBV5-6; CDR3nt: TGTGCCAGCAGCTTGACCCGCCAAGGGCTCCCCTATGGCTACACCTTC; CDR3aa: CASSLTRQGLPYGYTF
d_gene: .; abundance: .; j_gene: TRBJ2-3; v_gene: TRBV7-3; CDR3nt: TGTGCCAGCAGCTTAACAGGACTCTACACAGATACGCAGTATTTT; CDR3aa: CASSLTGLYTDTQYF
d_gene: .; abundance: .; j_gene: TRBJ2-2; v_gene: TRBV7-3; CDR3nt: TGTGCCAGCAGCTTACAGGGTGCGACCGGGGAGCTGTTTTTT; CDR3aa: CASSLQGATGELFF
d_gene: .; abundance: .; j_gene: TRBJ1-1; v_gene: TRBV7-9; CDR3nt: TGTGCCAGCAGCTGGGGGGAGAACACTGAAGCTTTCTTT; CDR3aa: CASSWGENTEAFF
d_gene: TRBD1; abundance: .; j_gene: TRBJ2-1; v_gene: TRBV2; CDR3nt: TGTGCCAGCAGTGAATTCGGACAGGGGACCTACAATGAGCAGTTCTTC; CDR3aa: CASSEFGQGTYNEQFF
d_gene: TRBD1; abundance: once; j_gene: TRBJ2-3; v_gene: TRBV28; CDR3nt: TGTGCCAGCAGTCGCCACCCCGGGACAGGGAAGGATACGCAGTATTTT; CDR3aa: CASSRHPGTGKDTQYF
d_gene: .; abundance: .; j_gene: TRBJ2-5; v_gene: TRBV5-6; CDR3nt: TGTGCCAGCAGCTTGAAGGGGGGCCACCAAGAGACCCAGTACTTC; CDR3aa: CASSLKGGHQETQYF
d_gene: TRBD1; abundance: .; j_gene: TRBJ1-4; v_gene: TRBV5-8; CDR3nt: TGTGCCAGCAGCTTGACCCGACAGGGGACTAATGAAAAACTGTTTTTT; CDR3aa: CASSLTRQGTNEKLFF
d_gene: .; abundance: .; j_gene: TRBJ1-2; v_gene: TRBV9; CDR3nt: TGTGCCAGCAGCGTAGTAATCGGAACGGGAGGCTACACCTTC; CDR3aa: CASSVVIGTGGYTF
d_gene: TRBD1; abundance: .; j_gene: TRBJ2-5; v_gene: TRBV11-2; CDR3nt: TGTGCCAGCAGCGGACGCAGGGGGCGCGCAGAGACCCAGTACTTC; CDR3aa: CASSGRRGRAETQYF
d_gene: .; abundance: .; j_gene: TRBJ1-2; v_gene: TRBV29-1; CDR3nt: TGCAGCGTCGGGACGGGCTCGTCCGGCTACACCTTC; CDR3aa: CSVGTGSSGYTF
d_gene: .; abundance: .; j_gene: TRBJ2-2; v_gene: TRBV10-3; CDR3nt: TGTGCCATCAGTGGGTATAACGCCGTCGGCACCGGGGAGCTGTTTTTT; CDR3aa: CAISGYNAVGTGELFF